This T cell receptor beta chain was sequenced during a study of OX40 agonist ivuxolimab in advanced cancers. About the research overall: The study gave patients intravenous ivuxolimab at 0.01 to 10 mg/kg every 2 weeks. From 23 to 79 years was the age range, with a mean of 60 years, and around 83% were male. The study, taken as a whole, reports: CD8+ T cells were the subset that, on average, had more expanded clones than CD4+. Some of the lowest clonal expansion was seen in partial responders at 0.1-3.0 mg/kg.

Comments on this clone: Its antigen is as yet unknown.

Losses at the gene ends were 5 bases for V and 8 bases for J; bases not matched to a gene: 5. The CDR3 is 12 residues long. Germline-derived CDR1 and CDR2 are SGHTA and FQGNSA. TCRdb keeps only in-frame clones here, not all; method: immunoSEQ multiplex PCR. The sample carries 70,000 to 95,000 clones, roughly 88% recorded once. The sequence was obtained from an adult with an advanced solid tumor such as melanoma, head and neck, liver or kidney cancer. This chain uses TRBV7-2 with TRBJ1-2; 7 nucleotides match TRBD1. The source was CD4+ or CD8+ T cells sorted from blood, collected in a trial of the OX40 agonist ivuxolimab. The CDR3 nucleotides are TGTGCCAGCAGCCGACAGGGTGAAGGCTACACCTTC. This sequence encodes CASSRQGEGYTF.